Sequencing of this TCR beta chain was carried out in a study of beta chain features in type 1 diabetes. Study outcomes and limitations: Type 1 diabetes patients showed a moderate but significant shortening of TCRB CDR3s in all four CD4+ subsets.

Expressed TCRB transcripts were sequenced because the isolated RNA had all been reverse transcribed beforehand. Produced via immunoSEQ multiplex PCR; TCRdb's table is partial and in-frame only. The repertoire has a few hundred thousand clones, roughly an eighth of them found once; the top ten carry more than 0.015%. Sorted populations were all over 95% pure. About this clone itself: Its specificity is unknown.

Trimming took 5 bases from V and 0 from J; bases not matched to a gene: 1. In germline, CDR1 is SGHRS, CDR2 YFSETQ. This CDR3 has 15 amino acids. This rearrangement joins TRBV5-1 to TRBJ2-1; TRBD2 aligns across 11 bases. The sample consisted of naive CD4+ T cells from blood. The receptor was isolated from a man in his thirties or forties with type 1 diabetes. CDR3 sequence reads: CASRTSGSSYNEQFF. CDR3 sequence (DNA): TGCGCCAGCAGAACTAGCGGGAGCTCCTACAATGAGCAGTTCTTC.